A selection of T cell receptor beta chains follows, all from one sample in a study of blood T cells in healthy people across ages. MiXCR, applied by TCRdb to the 5' RACE reads, yields one record per CDR3 protein. The sample lists roughly 1.5 million distinct CDR3 sequences, approximately 43% occurring once. Material: blood. Every receptor here comes from a woman between 18 and 29 years old in good health. The CDR3 runs from the conserved cysteine through the conserved F or W.

TRBV5-1 CASSLGGTSKTQYF
TRBV3-1 CASSPQREKLFF
TRBV7-9 CASSTRTSGRGYNEQYF
TRBV6-5 CASSYSEHSSYNERFF
TRBV28 CASSLYRPGELFF
TRBV21-1 CASSKEGTGLGTDTQYF
TRBV12-3/TRBV12-4 CASSLVGYGDTEAFF
TRBV5-1 CASSRDGEKSPLHF
TRBV12-3/TRBV12-4 CASSLGGGFEQFF
TRBV2 CASRIRQGPRVGNNEQFF
TRBV6-2/TRBV6-3 CASSAPTSANPYEQYF
TRBV12-3/TRBV12-4 CASTSRTAGTGAFF
TRBV20-1 CSAVRGTPYEQYF
TRBV20-1 CSAHNYGYTF
TRBV27 CASSLLSGPAIYEQYF
TRBV6-2/TRBV6-3 CASSYSGHRGRNTEAFF
TRBV20-1 CSARDIASTDTQYF
TRBV12-5 CASGLASGTGVHEQYF
TRBV6-1 CASTKKGASGSLDTQYF
TRBV7-8 CASSRRGRASNQPQHF
TRBV7-2 CASSLNGGADTQYF
TRBV20-1 CSANPQGGNTEAFF
TRBV6-2/TRBV6-3 CASSTNRRTDTQYF
TRBV6-5 CASKGAGSGANVLTF
TRBV6-6 CASSYRLAGGNNEQFF
TRBV20-1 CSAIQGNTEAFF
TRBV18 CASSAETIDGGQETQYF
TRBV29-1 CSVETVDTQYF